These T cell receptor beta chains were read from a single sample in a study of response to subunit inactivated influenza vaccine. TCRdb ran MiXCR on the RT-PCR reads and lists one entry per CDR3 protein. The sample shows approximately 480,000 distinct CDR3 sequences, roughly 11% of them seen only once. Sequenced material: PBMCs from blood, taken roughly 46 days after vaccination. These receptors all come from a man aged 50-60 years who received an inactivated influenza vaccine. The CDR3 runs from the conserved cysteine through the conserved F or W. Fields, in order: J gene, clone size, D gene, V gene, CDR3 protein, CDR3 DNA. D genes are given only for firm matches. A clone size is listed for some rows: how often the clone was seen (once, few, many), or a class if it is expanded.

TRBJ1-2 | many | - | TRBV5-1 | CASSLPNNYYGYTF | TGCGCCAGCAGCCTTCCCAATAACTACTATGGCTACACCTTC
TRBJ1-1 | few | - | TRBV4-1 | CASSNPGRLTEAFF | TGCGCCAGCAGCAACCCAGGGAGGCTCACTGAAGCTTTCTTT
TRBJ1-6 | few | - | TRBV6-5 | CASSYNARSLHF | TGTGCCAGCAGTTACAATGCCCGCTCTCTCCACTTT
TRBJ1-1 | few | - | TRBV6-2/TRBV6-3 | CASSYAGTEAFF | TGTGCCAGCAGTTACGCAGGCACTGAAGCTTTCTTT
TRBJ2-5 | - | - | TRBV7-2 | CASNLGLGTETQYF | TGTGCCAGCAACTTAGGCCTGGGCACGGAGACCCAGTACTTC
TRBJ2-1 | few | TRBD1 | TRBV20-1 | CSARPWEQGYNEQFF | TGCAGTGCTAGACCCTGGGAACAGGGGTACAATGAGCAGTTCTTC
TRBJ2-7 | - | TRBD1 | TRBV28 | CASNLSRQGAYEQYF | TGTGCCAGCAATCTAAGCCGACAGGGGGCTTACGAGCAGTACTTC
TRBJ1-1 | - | TRBD1 | TRBV6-5 | CASSYSTGMNTEAFF | TGTGCCAGCAGTTATTCGACAGGGATGAACACTGAAGCTTTCTTT
TRBJ1-2 | many | - | TRBV6-5 | CASSYSSGRVNYGYTF | TGTGCCAGCAGTTACTCAAGCGGCAGGGTTAACTATGGCTACACCTTC
TRBJ2-1 | few | - | TRBV7-2 | CASSLGRYYNEQFF | TGTGCCAGCAGCTTAGGCAGGTACTACAATGAGCAGTTCTTC
TRBJ1-5 | many | - | TRBV6-1 | CASCPMAGNQPQHF | TGTGCCAGCTGCCCCATGGCCGGCAATCAGCCCCAGCATTTT
TRBJ1-1 | - | TRBD1 | TRBV7-2 | CASSSQQGTTEAFF | TGTGCCAGCAGCTCGCAACAGGGGACCACTGAAGCTTTCTTT
TRBJ2-7 | many | - | TRBV20-1 | CSSSGLTYEQYF | TGCAGCTCCAGCGGGTTAACCTACGAGCAGTACTTC
TRBJ2-7 | few | - | TRBV6-5 | CASSYSALASYEQYF | TGTGCCAGCAGTTACTCAGCACTCGCCTCCTACGAGCAGTACTTC
TRBJ2-1 | few | - | TRBV11-2 | CASSLGPGGLLSYNEQFF | TGTGCCAGCAGCTTAGGACCCGGGGGCCTCTTATCCTACAATGAGCAGTTCTTC
TRBJ2-7 | - | TRBD1 | TRBV7-9 | CASSLGSGQGVYEQYF | TGTGCCAGCAGCTTGGGGTCGGGACAGGGAGTCTACGAGCAGTACTTC
TRBJ2-5 | once | - | TRBV12-3/TRBV12-4 | CASSSGLNPQETQYF | TGTGCCAGCAGCTCCGGACTGAATCCACAAGAGACCCAGTACTTC
TRBJ2-2 | few | TRBD2 | TRBV19 | CASSILAGTTGELFF | TGTGCCAGTAGTATTCTAGCGGGGACCACCGGGGAGCTGTTTTTT
TRBJ2-1 | many | TRBD1 | TRBV12-3/TRBV12-4 | CASSPGQAYNEQFF | TGTGCCAGCAGCCCGGGACAGGCGTACAATGAGCAGTTCTTC
TRBJ2-1 | - | TRBD1 | TRBV5-1 | CASSLRDRGPYNEQFF | TGCGCCAGCAGCTTGCGGGACAGGGGGCCGTACAATGAGCAGTTCTTC
TRBJ2-6 | few | - | TRBV2 | CASTNSGLPSGANVLTF | TGTGCCAGCACGAACTCGGGACTCCCCTCTGGGGCCAACGTCCTGACTTTC
TRBJ2-2 | many | TRBD1 | TRBV24-1 | CATSDSPGQGITGELFF | TGTGCCACCAGTGATTCGCCGGGACAGGGGATCACCGGGGAGCTGTTTTTT
TRBJ2-2 | few | - | TRBV28 | CASSLGLAGELFF | TGTGCCAGCAGTTTAGGATTAGCCGGGGAGCTGTTTTTT
TRBJ1-2 | - | - | TRBV5-1 | CASSFGGDHYGYTF | TGCGCCAGCAGCTTTGGTGGGGATCACTATGGCTACACCTTC
TRBJ2-7 | few | TRBD1 | TRBV28 | CASTSLRDREYEQYF | TGTGCCAGCACCTCACTCCGGGACAGGGAATACGAGCAGTACTTC
TRBJ2-3 | - | - | TRBV3-1 | CASSKDPEGTDTQYF | TGTGCCAGCAGCAAGGACCCAGAGGGGACAGATACGCAGTATTTT
TRBJ2-7 | few | TRBD2 | TRBV12-3/TRBV12-4 | CASSPTSGRPYEQYF | TGTGCCAGCAGTCCGACTAGCGGGAGACCCTACGAGCAGTACTTC
TRBJ2-3 | - | - | TRBV24-1 | CATSGTSRVVTDTQYF | TGTGCCACCAGTGGAACCTCAAGGGTCGTCACAGATACGCAGTATTTT
TRBJ1-1 | - | TRBD1 | TRBV7-8 | CASSSTQGALSEAFF | TGTGCCAGCAGCTCCACACAGGGGGCGTTATCTGAAGCTTTCTTT
TRBJ2-3 | - | TRBD2 | TRBV4-2 | CASSQLLTAGDMDTQYF | TGTGCCAGCAGCCAACTTCTCACAGCGGGAGATATGGATACGCAGTATTTT
TRBJ2-3 | many | TRBD2 | TRBV5-1 | CASSPSGSGTDTQYF | TGCGCCAGCAGCCCCAGCGGGAGTGGAACAGATACGCAGTATTTT
TRBJ2-7 | few | - | TRBV5-1 | CASSLAEVYEQYF | TGCGCCAGCAGCTTGGCCGAGGTCTACGAGCAGTACTTC
TRBJ1-2 | few | - | TRBV4-3 | CASSQDMGITNYGYTF | TGCGCCAGCAGCCAAGATATGGGGATAACGAACTATGGCTACACCTTC
TRBJ2-7 | few | TRBD1 | TRBV4-2 | CASSPGQAAYEQYF | TGTGCCAGCAGCCCAGGACAGGCAGCCTACGAGCAGTACTTC
TRBJ2-4 | few | TRBD1 | TRBV20-1 | CSASVQGALDIQYF | TGCAGTGCTAGTGTGCAGGGGGCGTTGGACATTCAGTACTTC
TRBJ2-1 | - | TRBD2 | TRBV5-4 | CASSLRGGLAGGEQFF | TGTGCCAGCAGCTTGAGAGGCGGGCTAGCGGGTGGCGAGCAGTTCTTC
TRBJ2-7 | few | TRBD2 | TRBV20-1 | CSVRGLSSGFYEQYF | TGCAGTGTCAGAGGTTTGTCTAGCGGATTCTACGAGCAGTACTTC
TRBJ2-5 | few | - | TRBV28 | CASSGPGETQYF | TGTGCCAGCAGTGGGCCGGGGGAGACCCAGTACTTC
TRBJ2-1 | many | - | TRBV20-1 | CSAVRDSTNYNEQFF | TGCAGTGCTGTCCGGGACTCCACGAACTACAATGAGCAGTTCTTC
TRBJ1-5 | - | - | TRBV28 | CASTSTDQPQHF | TGTGCCAGCACCTCGACAGATCAGCCCCAGCATTTT
TRBJ1-2 | many | - | TRBV12-3/TRBV12-4 | CASSSGPDYGYTF | TGTGCCAGCAGCTCGGGACCGGACTATGGCTACACCTTC
TRBJ2-2 | - | TRBD1 | TRBV2 | CASSEEGAIKRELFF | TGTGCCAGCAGTGAAGAGGGGGCTATCAAAAGGGAGCTGTTTTTT
TRBJ1-5 | - | - | TRBV12-3/TRBV12-4 | CASTWGGEQPQHF | TGTGCCAGCACCTGGGGGGGAGAGCAGCCCCAGCATTTT
TRBJ2-5 | few | TRBD1 | TRBV18 | CASSLRRDRGQETQYF | TGTGCCAGCTCACTCCGCCGGGACAGGGGCCAAGAGACCCAGTACTTC
TRBJ2-5 | many | - | TRBV12-3/TRBV12-4 | CASSLGSGLVETQYF | TGTGCCAGCAGTTTAGGTTCGGGGTTGGTCGAGACCCAGTACTTC
TRBJ2-7 | - | TRBD1 | TRBV7-2 | CASSLAIDRVHVREQYF | TGTGCCAGCAGCTTAGCGATCGACAGGGTTCATGTACGCGAGCAGTACTTC
TRBJ2-2 | few | - | TRBV20-1 | CSASSGFNTGELFF | TGCAGTGCTAGTTCAGGGTTTAACACCGGGGAGCTGTTTTTT
TRBJ2-5 | many | - | TRBV28 | CASSRAGARETQYF | TGTGCCAGCAGTCGGGCGGGGGCTCGGGAGACCCAGTACTTC
TRBJ2-3 | many | - | TRBV6-5 | CASSSWDTDTQYF | TGTGCCAGCAGTTCGTGGGACACAGATACGCAGTATTTT
TRBJ2-7 | - | - | TRBV6-2/TRBV6-3 | CASSSPLDRRPQYF | TGTGCCAGCAGTTCCCCTTTGGACCGCCGTCCGCAGTACTTC
TRBJ2-1 | - | TRBD1 | TRBV28 | CASSFIGQGRDNEQFF | TGTGCCAGCAGTTTCATAGGACAGGGTCGGGACAATGAGCAGTTCTTC
TRBJ1-5 | - | - | TRBV20-1 | CSAGTPTNSNQPQHF | TGCAGTGCCGGGACCCCCACGAATAGCAATCAGCCCCAGCATTTT
TRBJ1-6 | - | - | TRBV7-6 | CASSLAHSSNSPLHF | TGTGCCAGCAGCTTAGCCCACAGCTCTAATTCACCCCTCCACTTT